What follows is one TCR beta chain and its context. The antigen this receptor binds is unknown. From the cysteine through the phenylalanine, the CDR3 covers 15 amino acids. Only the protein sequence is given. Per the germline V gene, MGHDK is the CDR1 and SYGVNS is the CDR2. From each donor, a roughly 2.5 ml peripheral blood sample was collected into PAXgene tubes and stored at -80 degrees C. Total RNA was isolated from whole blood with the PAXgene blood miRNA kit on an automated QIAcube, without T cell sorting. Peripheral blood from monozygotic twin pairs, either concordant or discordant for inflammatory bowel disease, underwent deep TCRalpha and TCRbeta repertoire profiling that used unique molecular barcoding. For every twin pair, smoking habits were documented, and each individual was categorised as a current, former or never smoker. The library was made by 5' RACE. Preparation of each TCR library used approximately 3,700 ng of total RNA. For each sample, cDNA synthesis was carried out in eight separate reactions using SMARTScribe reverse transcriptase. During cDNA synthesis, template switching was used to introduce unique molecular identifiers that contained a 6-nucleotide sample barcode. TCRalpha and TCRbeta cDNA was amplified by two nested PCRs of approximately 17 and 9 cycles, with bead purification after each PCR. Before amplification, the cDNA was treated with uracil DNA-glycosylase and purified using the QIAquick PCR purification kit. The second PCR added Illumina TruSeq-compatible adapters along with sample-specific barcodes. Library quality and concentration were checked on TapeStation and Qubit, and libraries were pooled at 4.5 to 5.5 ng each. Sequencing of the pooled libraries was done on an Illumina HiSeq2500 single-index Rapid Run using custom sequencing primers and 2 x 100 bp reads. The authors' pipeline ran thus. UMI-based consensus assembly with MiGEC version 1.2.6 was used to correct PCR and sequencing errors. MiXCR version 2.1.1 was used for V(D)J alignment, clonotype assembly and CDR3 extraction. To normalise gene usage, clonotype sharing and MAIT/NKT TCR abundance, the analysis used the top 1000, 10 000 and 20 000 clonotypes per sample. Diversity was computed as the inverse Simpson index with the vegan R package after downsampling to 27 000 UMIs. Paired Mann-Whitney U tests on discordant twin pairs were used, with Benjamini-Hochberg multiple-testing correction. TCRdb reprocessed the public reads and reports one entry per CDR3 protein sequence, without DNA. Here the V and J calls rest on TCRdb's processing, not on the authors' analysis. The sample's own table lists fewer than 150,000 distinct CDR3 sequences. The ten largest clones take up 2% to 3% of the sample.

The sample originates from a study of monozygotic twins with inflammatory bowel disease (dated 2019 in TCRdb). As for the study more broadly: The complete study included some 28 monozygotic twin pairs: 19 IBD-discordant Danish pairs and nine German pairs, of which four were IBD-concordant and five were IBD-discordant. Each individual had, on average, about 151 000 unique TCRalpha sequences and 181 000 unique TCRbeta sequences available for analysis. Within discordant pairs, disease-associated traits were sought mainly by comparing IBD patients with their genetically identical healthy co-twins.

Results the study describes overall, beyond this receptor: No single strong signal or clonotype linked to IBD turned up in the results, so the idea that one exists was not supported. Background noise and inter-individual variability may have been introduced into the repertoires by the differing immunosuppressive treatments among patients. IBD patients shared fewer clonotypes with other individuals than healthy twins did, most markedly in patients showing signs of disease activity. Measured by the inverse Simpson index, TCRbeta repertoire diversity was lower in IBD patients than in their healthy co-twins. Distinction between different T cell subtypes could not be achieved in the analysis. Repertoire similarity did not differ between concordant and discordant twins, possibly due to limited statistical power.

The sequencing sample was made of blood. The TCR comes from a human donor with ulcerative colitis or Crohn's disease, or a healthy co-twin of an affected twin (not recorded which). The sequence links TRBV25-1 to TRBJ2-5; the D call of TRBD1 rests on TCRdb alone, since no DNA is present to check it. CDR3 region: CASRGDRVVWETQYF. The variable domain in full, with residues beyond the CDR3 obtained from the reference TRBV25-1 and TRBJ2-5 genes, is EADIYQTPRYLVIGTGKKITLECSQTMGHDKMYWYQQDPGMELHLIHYSYGVNSTEKGDLSSESTVSRIRTEHFPLTLESARPSHTSQYLCASRGDRVVWETQYFGPGTRLLVL.